These 7 T cell receptor delta chains were all obtained from the same sample, sequenced in a study of γδ T cells in repeated Plasmodium falciparum infection (TCRdb year 2021). The receptor library was made with multiplex PCR. The data were produced on an Illumina MiSeq. TCRdb processed the public reads again with the CATT caller, after which rows with matching DNA were combined. The sample table holds 85,000 to 95,000 delta-chain clones, of which more than 1.4% were seen once. Of the sample, over 8% is held by the ten largest clones. Vgamma9/Vdelta2+ and Vdelta2-negative gammadelta T cell populations were flow-sorted from peripheral blood mononuclear cells for bulk TCR repertoire analysis. Sequencing was done on a sample of gamma-delta T cells from blood. These receptors came from a pool of human donors (malaria-infected and uninfected, not separated).

Of note for this clone: TCRdb records a much larger clone's protein for this DNA, with a difference at residue 20 that likely arises from a read error; the protein given is the translation of the DNA. J gene calling gave no result, while the V gene is TRDV1; the D call TRDD3 from the table was never checked on the DNA. The CDR3 runs 22 residues. Germline assignment: CDR1 TSWWSYY and CDR2 QGS. CDR3 DNA: TGTGCTCTTGGGGGCGAAAAGGCCTTCGGAAAACTGGGGGATACCTACACCGATAAACCCATCTTT. It specifies CALGGEKAFGKLGDTYTDKPIF.

This clone was counted between two and nine times. TCRdb assigns this DNA the protein of a much larger clone, which departs from its translation at residue 9; this likely reflects a read error, and the protein shown comes from translating the DNA. This chain uses TRDV2 with TRDJ1, with D unclear. TCRdb is silent on the J gene; assignment here came from matching the DNA to germline. The CDR3 has 15 amino acids. The V gene's germline CDR1 is GEAIGNYY and CDR2 EKD. Trimming shortened V by 0 bases and J by 0 bases, and 10 bases separated the two germline ends. CDR3: CACDTGAAHTDKLIF. The DNA for the CDR3 is TGTGCCTGTGACACCGGAGCCGCGCACACCGATAAACTCATCTTT.

Remarks on this clone: The mismatch at residue 13 between this DNA's translation and the TCRdb protein of a much larger clone likely reflects a read error; the protein shown is translated from the DNA. The chain combines TRDV1 with TRDJ1; weak D call: TRDD3 (5 bases). The J gene, left out of TCRdb, was set here by checking the DNA against germline. V lost 5 bases to trimming and J lost 0 bases, with 25 bases between them. CDR1 is TSWWSYY, CDR2 QGS, per germline. This CDR3 has 19 residues. CDR3 DNA sequence: TGTGCTCTTGGGAACTGGAGCCGCGTACTGGAGGGGGACACCGATAAACTCATCTTT. This gives the protein CALGNWSRVLEGDTDKLIF.

As for this clone: This likely traces to a read error, being one base from a far larger clone. Other DNA sequences in this specimen translate into the identical CDR3. This chain connects TRDV2 to TRDJ1; 7 bases map to TRDD3. The CDR3 loop spans 19 amino acids. Germline V gives CDR1 GEAIGNYY, CDR2 EKD. The CDR3 region has the DNA TGCGCCTGTGACTCCGTAGTGCGAGGGAGTGGGGGAAACAACGATAAACTCATCTTT. This gives the protein CACDSVVRGSGGNNDKLIF.

This clone has only a few counts. The translation of this DNA and the TCRdb protein of a much larger clone differ at residue 11, probably owing to a read error; the protein shown here is translated from the DNA. No J gene call was made, and the V gene is TRDV1; the D call in the table, TRDD3, was not verified against the DNA. The V gene's germline CDR1 is TSWWSYY and CDR2 QGS. The CDR3 runs to 17 residues. The CDR3 loop is CAFGEYSLGYCRDKLIF. CDR3 coding DNA: TGTGCTTTTGGGGAATACAGCCTGGGATACTGCCGGGATAAACTTATCTTT.

For this clone: This is likely an artifact of a read error, given a far larger clone one base away. Other DNA sequences within the sample encode an identical CDR3. The chain has TRDV1 and TRDJ1, with 7 bases fitting TRDD3. V dropped 0 bases and J dropped 0; count of bases not matched to a gene: 16. The CDR3 is 20 residues long. Germline CDR1 TSWWSYY, CDR2 QGS. The CDR3 DNA follows: TGTGCTCTTGGGGAACTACTCCTCCCTAGTCTGGGGGTTAACACCGATAAACTCATCTTT. Translation: CALGELLLPSLGVNTDKLIF.

Details on this clone: The likely explanation is a read error, given a far larger clone one base away. This CDR3 is also generated by other DNA sequences in the sample. The chain links TRDV2 to TRDJ3, with 13 positions matching TRDD3. No J gene is reported in TCRdb; it was inferred here by comparing the DNA with germline. In germline, CDR1 is GEAIGNYY, CDR2 EKD. CDR3 length: 19 amino acids. Here the CDR3 reads CACVPVLGDTGWDTRQMFF. In DNA form, the CDR3 reads TGTGCCTGTGTCCCCGTACTGGGGGATACGGGCTGGGACACCCGGCAGATGTTTTTC.